Included here is one T cell receptor (beta chain) sequence, with context. Its target is unknown. Primers for the PCR totalled 60 Vbeta and 13 Jbeta. The repertoire was sequenced with immunoSEQ multiplex PCR; TCRdb's copy has only in-frame clones and lacks some. The data show 150,000 to 200,000 clones, under 85% seen once. This sample was included in a study of cytomegalovirus exposure and HLA in healthy donors. As for the study in general: Approximately 85 million unique TCRs from HLA-typed donors were held in an early data release.

V dropped 3 bases and J dropped 5 bases, with 11 bases sitting between them. Per germline, CDR1 SGHDT and CDR2 YYEEEE. This CDR3 has 14 amino acids. Findings of the study overall: A previous analysis found most TCR beta V segments productive roughly 90% or roughly 30% of the time.

This TCR derives from a man aged 45-65 years in good health and CMV-seronegative. The sample consisted of PBMCs. The chain is built from TRBV5-6 and TRBJ2-2; no clear D. The DNA of the CDR3 is TGTGCCAGCAGCTCGAGGCCCGGAACCGGGGAGCTGTTTTTT. Translation: CASSSRPGTGELFF.